Here is one TCR beta chain with its context. Its antigen is currently unknown. The record originates from a study of identical twins' blood T cells. Study-level results: Twins shared more top CDR3 clonotypes than unrelated donors did.

Trimming removed 1 base from V and 6 bases from J; junction bases left unmatched: 5. The V gene's germline CDR1 is LGHDT and CDR2 YNNKEL (reference sequence). CDR3 size: 14 residues. TCRdb fed the 5' RACE reads into MiXCR, producing one record per CDR3 protein. The sample consists of roughly 380,000 distinct CDR3 sequences, 28% of them appearing once. The sample taken for sequencing was PBMCs. This TCR was recovered from a woman aged 18 to 49 in good health. The J gene is TRBJ1-1, the V gene TRBV3-1, with 7 positions matching TRBD1. CDR3 region: CASSQVLTGPEAFF. CDR3 sequence (DNA): TGTGCCAGCAGCCAAGTACTGACAGGGCCTGAAGCTTTCTTT.